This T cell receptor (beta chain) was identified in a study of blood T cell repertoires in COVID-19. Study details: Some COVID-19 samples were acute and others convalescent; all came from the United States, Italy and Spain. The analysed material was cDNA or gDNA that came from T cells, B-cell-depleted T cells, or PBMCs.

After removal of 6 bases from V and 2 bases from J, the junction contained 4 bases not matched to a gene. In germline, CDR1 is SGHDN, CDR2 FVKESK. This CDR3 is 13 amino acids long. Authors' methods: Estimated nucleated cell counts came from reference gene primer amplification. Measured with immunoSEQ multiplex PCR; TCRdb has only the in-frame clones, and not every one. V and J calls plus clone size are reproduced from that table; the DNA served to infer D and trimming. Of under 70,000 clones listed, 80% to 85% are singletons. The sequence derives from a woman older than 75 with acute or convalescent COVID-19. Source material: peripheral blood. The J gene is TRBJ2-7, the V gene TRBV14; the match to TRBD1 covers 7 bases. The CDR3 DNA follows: TGTGCCAGCAGATTGACAGGGACCTACGAGCAGTACTTC. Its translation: CASRLTGTYEQYF.